This T cell receptor (beta chain) is from a study of read filtering for tumor transcriptome and immune sequencing. The CDR3 totals 16 residues. Per germline, CDR1 DFQATT and CDR2 SNEGSKA (reference sequence). Bone marrow was sampled from every patient at the time of active disease. This clonotype has just one count. Antigen: not known. The junction departs from the called germline gene at one end, perhaps through a read error. Study-wide points: Without single-read clonotypes, shared clonotype proportions correlated more between IR-seq and RNA-seq. Sorted CD138-negative bone marrow cells were not purified T cells.

This library used about 400 ng RNA and molecular barcoded adaptors spanning alpha/delta and beta/gamma chains. TCRdb independently ran MiXCR on the reads; one entry per CDR3 protein. The sample records around 130,000 distinct CDR3 sequences, around 13% being singletons. The clonotype originates from a donor over 35 with multiple myeloma. The chain employs TRBV20-1 and TRBJ2-3, with 13 bases fitting TRBD2. Sample: a population of CD138-negative cells sorted from bone marrow. The CDR3 spells CGARTGTSGNGDTQYF. The CDR3 nucleotides are TGCGGTGCTAGAACCGGGACTAGCGGGAACGGGGATACGCAGTATTTT.